The next 30 T cell receptor beta chains were all read from a single sample in a study of blood T cell repertoires in COVID-19. Repertoires were generated with immunoSEQ multiplex PCR, while TCRdb's copy carries only in-frame clones and drops some. The sample has around 170,000 clones; approximately 91% are singletons. The source material was peripheral blood. The receptors originated from a man in his fifties with acute or convalescent COVID-19.

The rearrangement uses TRBV12-3 or TRBV12-4 and TRBJ2-3, with 8 positions matching TRBD2. This CDR3 region has 12 residues. V dropped 7 bases and J dropped 9; count of bases not matched to a gene: 6. CDR3 sequence reads: CASTPGGGTQYF. CDR3 nucleotides: TGTGCCAGCACCCCCGGGGGGGGGACGCAGTATTTT.

The chain recombines TRBV27 with TRBJ2-1; 9 positions match TRBD2. V dropped 6 bases and J dropped 2; count of bases not matched to a gene: 11. The CDR3 is made up of 17 amino acids. Germline V CDR1 and CDR2: MNHEY, SMNVEV (reference sequence). The CDR3 spells CASRPTLAGSTYNEQFF. CDR3 nucleotides: TGTGCCAGCAGACCCACCCTAGCGGGATCTACCTACAATGAGCAGTTCTTC.

The gene calls are TRBV6-5 and TRBJ1-2; D uncertain. Germline V gene data show CDR1 as MNHEY and CDR2 as SVGAGI. CDR3 length: 14 amino acids. V lost 5 bases and J 1 base, leaving 11 bases between the germline ends. CDR3 nucleotide sequence: TGTGCCAGCAGTACCGCGGGTGGTAACTATGGCTACACCTTC. This gives the protein CASSTAGGNYGYTF.

The genes are TRBV3-1 (or the pseudogene TRBV3-2) and TRBJ2-1; 11 positions match TRBD1. Germline CDR1 LGHDT, CDR2 YNNKEL (reference sequence). The ends lost 4 bases at V and 12 bases at J; junction bases unmatched: 14. The CDR3 sequence is 16 residues long. CDR3 region: CASSPPDRGPRLGQFF. CDR3 nucleotides: TGTGCCAGCAGCCCTCCGGACAGGGGGCCGCGGCTAGGGCAGTTCTTC.

CDR3: CASSHHQGNTEAFF. Written as DNA, the CDR3 is TGCGCCAGCAGCCATCATCAGGGGAACACTGAAGCTTTCTTT. The rearrangement uses TRBV4-1 and TRBJ1-1, with D possibly TRBD1 on 5 matching bases. The CDR3 totals 14 residues. Germline CDR1 reads MGHRA; CDR2 reads YSYEKL. Trimming left V 3 bases short and J 1 base short, with 9 bases between.

Details on this clone: The same CDR3 also results from other DNA sequences found in this sample. This chain uses TRBV5-1 with TRBJ2-1, with D maybe TRBD2 (6 bases). The V gene's germline CDR1 is SGHRS and CDR2 YFSETQ. Trimming shortened V by 0 bases and J by 3 bases, and 7 bases separated the two germline ends. The CDR3 totals 14 residues. CDR3 bases: TGCGCCAGCAGCTTGGCTAGCGACTACAATGAGCAGTTCTTC. This translates into CASSLASDYNEQFF.

This chain links TRBV10-3 with TRBJ1-1; TRBD1 might be the D (5 bases). The germline V gene encodes CDR1 ENHRY and CDR2 SYGVKD. The CDR3 consists of 14 residues. V shed 5 bases and J shed 4 bases, with 14 bases lying between them. The CDR3 nucleotides read TGTGCCATCAGTAACCGGGGGGGAAGCACTGAAGCTTTCTTT. This codes for CAISNRGGSTEAFF.

The rearrangement links TRBV28 to TRBJ1-2; 7 bases are a match to TRBD1. The CDR3 is 14 amino acids. Trimming cost V 6 bases and J 0 bases; bases outside gene matches: 4. Germline CDR1 MDHEN, CDR2 SYDVKM. The CDR3 spells CASRSTGSNYGYTF. The CDR3 DNA is TGTGCCAGCAGGTCGACAGGGTCTAACTATGGCTACACCTTC.

The chain joins TRBV5-5 to TRBJ1-3; 9 positions match TRBD1. With 5 bases clipped from V and 0 bases from J, the junction kept 9 bases outside the gene matches. The germline CDR1 and CDR2 sequences are SGHKS and YYEKEE (reference sequence). This CDR3 is 17 amino acids long. The CDR3: CASSYLQGASSGNTIYF. DNA of the CDR3: TGTGCCAGCAGTTATCTACAGGGGGCTAGCTCTGGAAACACCATATATTTT.

The DNA of the CDR3 is TGTGCCAGCAGGAAGGGTCGGGAAACAGATACGCAGTATTTT. Translation: CASRKGRETDTQYF. J is TRBJ2-3 and V is TRBV6-5, with D maybe TRBD2 (5 bases). Germline V gene sequence: CDR1 MNHEY, CDR2 SVGAGI. V was pared by 6 bases and J by 3 bases, with 13 bases between. This CDR3 is built from 14 residues.

The chain couples TRBV28 to TRBJ2-6; D is perhaps TRBD2 (5 bases). The V gene lost 5 bases and the J gene lost 0 bases, with 8 bases spanning the gap. The CDR3 extends over 15 amino acids. The germline V gene has CDR1 MDHEN and CDR2 SYDVKM. CDR3 bases: TGTGCCAGCAGTAGGGAGAGCTCTGGGGCCAACGTCCTGACTTTC. It yields the protein CASSRESSGANVLTF.

The V and J genes are TRBV6-1 and TRBJ2-2; 9 positions agree with TRBD1. After removal of 2 bases from V and 6 bases from J, the junction contained 4 bases not matched to a gene. In germline, CDR1 is MNHNS, CDR2 SASEGT. CDR3 length: 15 residues. In nucleotides, the CDR3 is TGTGCCAGCAGTGAAATACAGGGGGCCCCCGGGGAGCTGTTTTTT. Translating it yields CASSEIQGAPGELFF.

The CDR3 here is CASSPGDRGNYGYTF. In DNA, the CDR3 is TGCGCCAGCAGCCCAGGGGACAGGGGTAACTATGGCTACACCTTC. The rearrangement links TRBV5-1 to TRBJ1-2, with TRBD1 matching over 10 bases. The length of the CDR3 is 15 residues. Losses at the gene ends were 4 bases for V and 1 base for J; bases not matched to a gene: 4. CDR1 SGHRS and CDR2 YFSETQ come from the germline V gene.

The chain recombines TRBV30 with TRBJ2-1, with 8 positions matching TRBD1. This CDR3 has 14 amino acids. CDR1 is GTSNPN and CDR2 is SVGIG in the germline V gene (reference sequence). Trimming at V came to 0 bases and at J to 8 bases, leaving 6 bases not matched to a gene. CDR3 nucleotides: TGTGCCTGGAGTGTAGGCAGGGGGCACCATGAGCAGTTCTTC. Translation gives CAWSVGRGHHEQFF. Full variable domain (missing parts from reference TRBV30 and TRBJ2-1): SQTIHQWPATLVQPVGSPLSLECTVEGTSNPNLYWYRQAAGRGLQLLFYSVGIGQISSEVPQNLSASRPQDRQFILSSKKLLLSDSGFYLCAWSVGRGHHEQFFGPGTRLTVL.

V usage is TRBV2 and J usage is TRBJ2-3; 8 bases match TRBD2. This CDR3 has 15 amino acids. J was trimmed by 4 bases and V by 3 bases; bases with no gene match: 6. Germline assignment: CDR1 SNHLY and CDR2 FYNNEI. CDR3 in amino acids: CASSDSPGGPDTQYF. The CDR3 bases are TGTGCCAGCAGTGATTCGCCGGGGGGGCCAGATACGCAGTATTTT.

This clone was counted once. The V gene is TRBV5-6, the J gene TRBJ1-1, with 8 bases identical to TRBD1. Trimming took 4 bases from V and 10 from J; bases not matched to a gene: 12. Germline CDR1 reads SGHDT; CDR2 reads YYEEEE. The CDR3 has 14 amino acids. The DNA for the CDR3 is TGTGCCAGCAGCCCCGGGACAGGCCTTTTGGGAGCTTTCTTT. Amino acid sequence: CASSPGTGLLGAFF.

The chain employs TRBV28 and TRBJ1-5, with D unclear. Trimming removed 10 bases at V and 2 bases at J, with 12 bases between. CDR3 length: 13 residues. Per the germline V gene, CDR1 is MDHEN and CDR2 is SYDVKM. The CDR3 loop reads CATQDYGNQPQHF. In nucleotides, the CDR3 is TGTGCCACCCAGGATTATGGCAATCAGCCCCAGCATTTT.

This CDR3 reads CASSPPGQGASGELFF. The CDR3 DNA follows: TGTGCCAGCAGCCCACCGGGACAGGGGGCGTCCGGGGAGCTGTTTTTT. The V call is TRBV9, the J call TRBJ2-2; 12 nucleotides line up with TRBD1. CDR1 is SGDLS, CDR2 YYNGEE, per germline. V shed 4 bases, J shed 6 bases, and the junction held 7 bases outside the gene matches. CDR3 length: 16 amino acids.

The chain carries TRBV11-2 and TRBJ2-2; TRBD1 matches 8 bases. Germline values: CDR1 SGHAT, CDR2 FQNNGV. This CDR3 is 17 amino acids long. With V trimmed by 6 bases and J by 3 bases, 12 bases remained unmatched. This CDR3 is CASRQTGGSAHTGELFF. Written as DNA, the CDR3 is TGTGCCAGCAGACAAACAGGGGGATCCGCGCACACCGGGGAGCTGTTTTTT.

Only a few counts were recorded for this clone. The V call is TRBV28, the J call TRBJ2-7; D unresolved. Germline V CDR1 and CDR2: MDHEN, SYDVKM. The CDR3 has 13 residues. Trimming took off 5 bases at V and 6 bases at J, with 14 bases between the two ends. DNA of the CDR3: TGTGCCAGCAGTCCCCACCGATCCGGCGAGCAGTACTTC. Protein: CASSPHRSGEQYF.

V usage is TRBV29-1 and J usage is TRBJ2-3; D perhaps matches TRBD2 (7 bases). The germline V gene has CDR1 SQVTM and CDR2 ANQGSEA. V shed 6 bases and J shed 0 bases, with 16 bases lying between them. This CDR3 contains 15 residues. The CDR3 here is CSVARGGPSTDTQYF. The CDR3, as DNA: TGCAGCGTCGCCCGCGGGGGCCCTAGCACAGATACGCAGTATTTT.

The chain links TRBV5-1 to TRBJ2-5; the match to TRBD1 covers 12 bases. The CDR3 is 15 residues long. The germline gives CDR1 SGHRS, CDR2 YFSETQ. J gave up 4 bases and V 4 bases, and 5 bases lay outside the gene matches. In nucleotides, the CDR3 is TGCGCCAGCAGCGGGACAGGGGGCGTAGGAGAGACCCAGTACTTC. Its protein is CASSGTGGVGETQYF.

This sequence joins TRBV27 and TRBJ2-5; 7 nucleotides agree with TRBD1. The CDR3 loop spans 15 amino acids. Trimming took 5 bases from V and 5 from J; bases not matched to a gene: 11. In germline, CDR1 is MNHEY, CDR2 SMNVEV (reference sequence). In nucleotides, the CDR3 is TGTGCCAGCAGTATCTTAGGGGGCTCTGGTGAGACCCAGTACTTC. Translating it yields CASSILGGSGETQYF.

The chain uses TRBV7-3 and TRBJ2-7, with a possible D match to TRBD2 (5 bases). V lost 5 bases to trimming and J lost 7 bases, with 15 bases between them. CDR1 is SGHTA, CDR2 FQGTGA, per germline. The CDR3 extends over 13 amino acids. The CDR3 DNA is TGTGCCAGCAGCCCTCACGGAGGCGGTGAGCAGTACGTC. Its translation: CASSPHGGGEQYV.

The chain employs TRBV7-8 and TRBJ2-7; a possible D gene is TRBD1 (6 bases). Per germline, CDR1 SGHVS and CDR2 FQNEAQ. The CDR3 totals 13 residues. Trimming took off 8 bases at V and 4 bases at J, with 15 bases between the two ends. The DNA of the CDR3 is TGTGCCAGCCGTCCAAGGGGGACATACGAGCAGTACTTC. Translating gives CASRPRGTYEQYF.

The chain couples TRBV28 to TRBJ1-1; D is unresolved. This CDR3 contains 12 residues. CDR1 and CDR2 (germline): MDHEN, SYDVKM. V gave up 10 bases and J gave up 7 bases, with 16 bases separating them. As DNA, the CDR3 is TGTGCCACCCTAAAGGCGGCACATGAAGCTTTCTTT. Translation: CATLKAAHEAFF.

V is TRBV5-6 and J is TRBJ2-3; D might be TRBD2 (5 bases). V was trimmed by 3 bases and J by 7 bases, leaving 6 bases between them. This CDR3 contains 11 residues. CDR1 is SGHDT, CDR2 YYEEEE, per germline. Here the CDR3 reads CASSSGNTQYF. For the CDR3, the DNA is TGTGCCAGCAGCTCGGGGAATACGCAGTATTTT. Looking up the rest from reference TRBV5-6 and TRBJ2-3 gives the full variable domain: DAGVTQSPTHLIKTRGQQVTLRCSPKSGHDTVSWYQQALGQGPQFIFQYYEEEERQRGNFPDRFSGHQFPNYSSELNVNALLLGDSALYLCASSSGNTQYFGPGTRLTVL.

J is TRBJ2-3 and V is TRBV19, with D perhaps TRBD1 (5 bases). Germline V gives CDR1 LNHDA, CDR2 SQIVND (reference sequence). The CDR3 is 15 amino acids. V was clipped by 5 bases and J by 0 bases, with 12 bases between them. CDR3 residues: CASSADRLSTDTQYF. In DNA, the CDR3 is TGTGCCAGTAGTGCTGACAGACTGAGCACAGATACGCAGTATTTT. Drawing the rest from reference TRBV19 and TRBJ2-3, the complete variable domain is DGGITQSPKYLFRKEGQNVTLSCEQNLNHDAMYWYRQDPGQGLRLIYYSQIVNDFQKGDIAEGYSVSREKKESFPLTVTSAQKNPTAFYLCASSADRLSTDTQYFGPGTRLTVL.

The V call is TRBV19, the J call TRBJ2-1, with D tentatively TRBD2 (7 bases). The germline V gene encodes CDR1 LNHDA and CDR2 SQIVND (reference sequence). V was clipped by 6 bases and J by 0 bases, with 12 bases between them. CDR3 size: 15 residues. CDR3 in amino acids: CASSRGGASYNEQFF. The CDR3, as DNA: TGTGCCAGTAGCCGAGGGGGGGCCTCCTACAATGAGCAGTTCTTC.

This rearrangement joins TRBV18 to TRBJ2-2; the D is unclear. Germline V gives CDR1 KGHSH, CDR2 LQKENI. Trimming shortened V by 1 base and J by 1 base, and 4 bases separated the two germline ends. The CDR3 covers 14 residues. The CDR3 loop is CASSPLENTGELFF. In nucleotides, the CDR3 is TGTGCCAGCTCACCACTAGAGAACACCGGGGAGCTGTTTTTT.